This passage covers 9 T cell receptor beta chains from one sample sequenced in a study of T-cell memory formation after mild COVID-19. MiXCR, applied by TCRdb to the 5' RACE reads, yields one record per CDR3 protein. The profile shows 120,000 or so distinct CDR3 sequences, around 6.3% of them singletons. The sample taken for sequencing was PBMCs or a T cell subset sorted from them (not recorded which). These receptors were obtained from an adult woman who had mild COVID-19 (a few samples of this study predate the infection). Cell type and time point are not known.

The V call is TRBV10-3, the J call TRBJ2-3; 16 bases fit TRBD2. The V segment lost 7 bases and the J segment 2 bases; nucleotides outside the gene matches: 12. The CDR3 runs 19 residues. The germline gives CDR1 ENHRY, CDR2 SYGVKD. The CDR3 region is CAINAGTSGREGATDTQYF. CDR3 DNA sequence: TGTGCCATCAACGCCGGGACTAGCGGGAGGGAGGGGGCCACAGATACGCAGTATTTT.

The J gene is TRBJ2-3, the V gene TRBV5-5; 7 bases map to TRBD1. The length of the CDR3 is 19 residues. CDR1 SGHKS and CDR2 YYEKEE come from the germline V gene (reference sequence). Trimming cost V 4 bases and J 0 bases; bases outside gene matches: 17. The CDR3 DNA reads TGTGCCAGCAGCGTCACGAGCCGGGACAGCTTTCCTAGCACAGATACGCAGTATTTT. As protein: CASSVTSRDSFPSTDTQYF.

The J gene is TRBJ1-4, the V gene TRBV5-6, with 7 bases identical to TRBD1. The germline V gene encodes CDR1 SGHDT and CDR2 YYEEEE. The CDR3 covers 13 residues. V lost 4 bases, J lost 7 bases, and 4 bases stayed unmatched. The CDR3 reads CASSLSGGEKLFF. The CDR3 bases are TGTGCCAGCAGCCTCTCAGGGGGTGAAAAACTGTTTTTT.

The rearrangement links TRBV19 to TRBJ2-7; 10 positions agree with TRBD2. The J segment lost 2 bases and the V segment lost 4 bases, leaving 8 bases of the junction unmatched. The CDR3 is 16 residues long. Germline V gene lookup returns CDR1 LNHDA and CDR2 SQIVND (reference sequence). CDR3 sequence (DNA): TGTGCCAGTAGTAGCCGGCTACTAGCGGGACCCTACGAGCAGTACTTC. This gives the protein CASSSRLLAGPYEQYF.

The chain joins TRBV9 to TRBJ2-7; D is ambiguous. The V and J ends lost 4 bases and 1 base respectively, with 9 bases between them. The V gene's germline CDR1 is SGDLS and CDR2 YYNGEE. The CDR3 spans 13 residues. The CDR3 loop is CASSTDPSYEQYF. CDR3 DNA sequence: TGTGCCAGCAGCACAGACCCATCCTACGAGCAGTACTTC.

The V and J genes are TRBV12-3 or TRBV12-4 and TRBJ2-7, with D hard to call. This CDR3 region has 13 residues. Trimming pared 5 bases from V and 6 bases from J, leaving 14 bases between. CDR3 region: CASSLLLQGEQYF. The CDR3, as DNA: TGTGCCAGCAGTCTACTCCTTCAAGGCGAGCAGTACTTC.

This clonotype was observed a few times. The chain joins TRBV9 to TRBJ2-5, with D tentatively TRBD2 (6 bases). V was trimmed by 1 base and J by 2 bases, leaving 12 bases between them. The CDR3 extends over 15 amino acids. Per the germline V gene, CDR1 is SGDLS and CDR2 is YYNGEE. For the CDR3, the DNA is TGTGCCAGCAGCGTATTAGGAGGGCCACAAGAGACCCAGTACTTC. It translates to CASSVLGGPQETQYF.

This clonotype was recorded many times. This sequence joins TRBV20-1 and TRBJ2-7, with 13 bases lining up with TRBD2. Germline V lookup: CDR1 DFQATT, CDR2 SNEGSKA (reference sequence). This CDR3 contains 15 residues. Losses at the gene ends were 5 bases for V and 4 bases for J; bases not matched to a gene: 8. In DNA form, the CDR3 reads TGCAGTGCTGCTACTAGCGGGAGGGTCCCATACGAGCAGTACTTC. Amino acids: CSAATSGRVPYEQYF.

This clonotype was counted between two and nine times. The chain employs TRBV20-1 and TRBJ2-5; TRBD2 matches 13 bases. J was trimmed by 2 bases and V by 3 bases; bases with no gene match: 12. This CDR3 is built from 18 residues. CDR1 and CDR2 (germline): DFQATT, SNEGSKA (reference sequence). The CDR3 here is CSASEALAGGRRQETQYF. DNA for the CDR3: TGCAGTGCTAGTGAGGCACTAGCGGGAGGGCGAAGGCAAGAGACCCAGTACTTC.